Listed below are T cell receptor beta chains from one sample, sequenced in a study of T cell responses to AZD1222 COVID-19 vaccine. The repertoire was sequenced with immunoSEQ multiplex PCR; TCRdb's copy has only in-frame clones and lacks some. The sample shows nearly 95,000 clones, around 90% of them seen only once. Sequenced here: peripheral blood, sampled on day 0 of AZD1222 vaccination. The receptors originated from an adult in good health. Each CDR3 is given with its conserved first and last residue. Each record gives: CDR3 length, V gene, D gene, J gene, clone size, CDR3 protein, CDR3 DNA. D genes are given only for firm matches. The size entry is marked missing in some rows and otherwise reads once, few, many or a size class.

14	TRBV7-9	TRBD1	TRBJ1-1	NA	CASSLEGGYTEAFF	TGTGCCAGCAGCTTAGAAGGGGGCTACACTGAAGCTTTCTTT
9	TRBV19	NA	TRBJ1-1	few	CASRSGAFF	TGTGCCAGTAGATCCGGGGCTTTCTTT
14	TRBV30	NA	TRBJ1-5	NA	CAWNTGNEGQPQHF	TGTGCCTGGAATACAGGGAACGAGGGTCAGCCCCAGCATTTT
14	TRBV18	NA	TRBJ2-2	NA	CASSPPRDTGELFF	TGTGCCAGCTCACCACCCCGGGACACCGGGGAGCTGTTTTTT
16	TRBV19	NA	TRBJ1-5	NA	CASSIAPRGSNQPQHF	TGTGCCAGTAGTATAGCCCCTCGTGGTAGCAATCAGCCCCAGCATTTT
17	TRBV18	TRBD1	TRBJ2-2	NA	CASPTLQGASNTGELFF	TGTGCCAGCCCAACTTTACAGGGGGCATCGAACACCGGGGAGCTGTTTTTT
14	TRBV7-9	NA	TRBJ1-1	NA	CASSLTRGSTEAFF	TGTGCCAGCAGCTTAACCCGCGGGAGCACTGAAGCTTTCTTT
14	TRBV6-6	NA	TRBJ1-5	NA	CASGVEGRDQPQHF	TGTGCCAGCGGTGTCGAGGGGCGCGATCAGCCCCAGCATTTT
14	TRBV3-1/TRBV3-2	NA	TRBJ1-2	NA	CASSQDRWGYGYTF	TGTGCCAGCAGCCAAGATCGGTGGGGCTATGGCTACACCTTC
15	TRBV4-3	NA	TRBJ1-4	once	CASSQDPGGEEKLFF	TGCGCCAGCAGCCAAGATCCTGGCGGTGAGGAAAAACTGTTTTTT
15	TRBV5-4	NA	TRBJ1-2	NA	CASTVGGAPNYGYTF	TGTGCCAGCACAGTGGGGGGGGCTCCCAACTATGGCTACACCTTC
15	TRBV4-3	NA	TRBJ1-6	NA	CASSPGRGVGSPLHF	TGCGCCAGCAGCCCCGGACGGGGCGTTGGTTCACCCCTCCACTTT
15	TRBV7-9	NA	TRBJ1-4	NA	CASSPAGAPNEKLFF	TGTGCCAGCAGTCCTGCGGGGGCCCCTAATGAAAAACTGTTTTTT
16	TRBV19	NA	TRBJ1-3	once	CASRELGGGAGNTIYF	TGTGCCAGTAGAGAACTAGGTGGGGGGGCTGGAAACACCATATATTTT
13	TRBV18	NA	TRBJ1-2	NA	CASSPDSPYGYTF	TGTGCCAGCTCACCCGACAGTCCCTATGGCTACACCTTC
13	TRBV7-9	NA	TRBJ1-1	few	CASSNQGNTEAFF	TGTGCCAGCAGCAATCAGGGTAACACTGAAGCTTTCTTT
12	TRBV30	NA	TRBJ2-3	NA	CAWSPPTDTQYF	TGTGCCTGGAGTCCTCCCACAGATACGCAGTATTTT
13	TRBV27	NA	TRBJ2-2	NA	CASSSHRTGELFF	TGTGCCAGCAGTTCTCATCGCACCGGGGAGCTGTTTTTT
16	TRBV5-1	TRBD1	TRBJ1-6	NA	CASSLSGQVYNSPLHF	TGCGCCAGCAGCTTGTCGGGACAGGTTTATAATTCACCCCTCCACTTT